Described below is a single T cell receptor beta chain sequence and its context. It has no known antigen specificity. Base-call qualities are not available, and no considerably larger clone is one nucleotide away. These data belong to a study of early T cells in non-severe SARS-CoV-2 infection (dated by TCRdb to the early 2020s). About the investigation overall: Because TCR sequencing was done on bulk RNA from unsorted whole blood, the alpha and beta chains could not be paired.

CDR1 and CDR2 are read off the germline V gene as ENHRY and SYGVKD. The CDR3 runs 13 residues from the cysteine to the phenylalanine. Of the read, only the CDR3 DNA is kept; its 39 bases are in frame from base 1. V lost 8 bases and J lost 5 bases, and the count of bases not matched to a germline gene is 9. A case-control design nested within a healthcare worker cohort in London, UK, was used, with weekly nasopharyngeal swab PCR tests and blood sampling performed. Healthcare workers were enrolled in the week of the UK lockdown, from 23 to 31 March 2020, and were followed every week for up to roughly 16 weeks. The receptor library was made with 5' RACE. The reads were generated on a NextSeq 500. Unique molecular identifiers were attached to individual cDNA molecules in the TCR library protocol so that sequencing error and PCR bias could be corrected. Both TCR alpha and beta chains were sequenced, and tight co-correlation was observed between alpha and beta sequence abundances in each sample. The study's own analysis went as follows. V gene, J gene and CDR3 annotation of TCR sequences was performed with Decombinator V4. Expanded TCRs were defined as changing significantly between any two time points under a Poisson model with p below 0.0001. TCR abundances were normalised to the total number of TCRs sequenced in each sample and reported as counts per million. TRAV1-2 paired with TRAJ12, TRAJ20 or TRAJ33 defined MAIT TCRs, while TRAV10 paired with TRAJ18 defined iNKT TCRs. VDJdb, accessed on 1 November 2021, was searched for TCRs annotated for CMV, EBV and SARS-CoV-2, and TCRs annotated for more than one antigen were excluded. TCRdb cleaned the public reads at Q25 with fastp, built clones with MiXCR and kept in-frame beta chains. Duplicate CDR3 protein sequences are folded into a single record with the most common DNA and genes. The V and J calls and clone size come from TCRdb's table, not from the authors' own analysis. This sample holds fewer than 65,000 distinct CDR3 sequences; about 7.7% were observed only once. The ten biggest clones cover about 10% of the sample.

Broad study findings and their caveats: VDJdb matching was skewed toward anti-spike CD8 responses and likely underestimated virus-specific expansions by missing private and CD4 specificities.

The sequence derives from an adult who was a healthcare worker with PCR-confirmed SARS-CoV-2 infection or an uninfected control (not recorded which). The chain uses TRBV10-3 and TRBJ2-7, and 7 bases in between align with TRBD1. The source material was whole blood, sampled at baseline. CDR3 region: CAIAGITGDEQYF. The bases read TGTGCCATCGCAGGAATTACAGGGGACGAGCAGTACTTC.